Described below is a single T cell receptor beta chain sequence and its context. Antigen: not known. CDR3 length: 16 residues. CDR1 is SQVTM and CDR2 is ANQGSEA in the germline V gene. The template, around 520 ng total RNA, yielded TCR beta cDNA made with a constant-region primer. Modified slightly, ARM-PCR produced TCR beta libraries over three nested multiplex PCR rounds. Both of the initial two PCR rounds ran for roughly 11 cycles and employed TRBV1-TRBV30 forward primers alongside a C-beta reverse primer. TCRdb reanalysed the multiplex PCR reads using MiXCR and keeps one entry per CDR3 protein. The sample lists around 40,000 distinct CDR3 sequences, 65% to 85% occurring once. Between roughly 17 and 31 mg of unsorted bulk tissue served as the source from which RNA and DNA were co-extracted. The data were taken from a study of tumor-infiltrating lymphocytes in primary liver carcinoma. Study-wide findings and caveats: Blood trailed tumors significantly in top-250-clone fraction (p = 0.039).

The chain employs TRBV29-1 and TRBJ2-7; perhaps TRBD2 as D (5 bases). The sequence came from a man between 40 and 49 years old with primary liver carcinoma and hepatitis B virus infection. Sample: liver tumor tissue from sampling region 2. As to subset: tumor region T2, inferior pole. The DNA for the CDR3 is TGCGGCGCCATGACAACTAGGACCGGCACTCCCTACGAGCAGTACTTC. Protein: CGAMTTRTGTPYEQYF.